The 18 T cell receptor beta chains below were found in one sample sequenced in a study of cytomegalovirus exposure and HLA in healthy donors. 60 Vbeta and 13 Jbeta primers were used in PCR. Here immunoSEQ multiplex PCR was the method, and the copy in TCRdb shows in-frame clones only, minus some. The sample shows over 100,000 clones, and 1.5% to 2% sits with its ten largest clones. Sequenced input: PBMCs. The receptors stem from a woman between 40 and 50 years old in good health and CMV-seropositive.

The chain recombines TRBV5-4 with TRBJ1-2; the match to TRBD1 covers 7 bases. Germline V gene sequence: CDR1 SGHNT, CDR2 YYREEE (reference sequence). The CDR3 loop spans 12 amino acids. V dropped 2 bases and J dropped 10; count of bases not matched to a gene: 5. CDR3 DNA: TGTGCCAGCAGCTTCGGGACAGCCTCCTACACCTTC. Protein product: CASSFGTASYTF. The full variable domain, its missing parts supplied by reference TRBV5-4 and TRBJ1-2, is ETGVTQSPTHLIKTRGQQVTLRCSSQSGHNTVSWYQQALGQGPQFIFQYYREEENGRGNFPPRFSGLQFPNYSSELNVNALELDDSALYLCASSFGTASYTFGSGTRLTVV.

The V call is TRBV28, the J call TRBJ1-2, with TRBD1 as a possible D gene (6 bases). V dropped 10 bases and J dropped 8 bases, with 14 bases sitting between them. This CDR3 comprises 11 residues. Per the germline V gene, CDR1 is MDHEN and CDR2 is SYDVKM. CDR3 sequence: CATETGPGYTF. CDR3 bases: TGTGCCACCGAGACAGGACCCGGCTACACCTTC.

The chain recombines TRBV30 with TRBJ1-5; 10 nucleotides line up with TRBD1. The CDR3 has 15 amino acids. Germline assignment: CDR1 GTSNPN and CDR2 SVGIG (reference sequence). The ends lost 3 bases at V and 9 bases at J; junction bases unmatched: 11. The CDR3 protein is CAWSRTGGAGRPQHF. The DNA for the CDR3 is TGTGCCTGGAGCAGGACAGGGGGAGCCGGGAGGCCCCAGCATTTT.

The chain recombines TRBV5-1 with TRBJ2-1, with TRBD2 matching over 7 bases. V trimming: 4 bases; J trimming: 7 bases; junction bases outside the gene matches: 5. Per the germline V gene, CDR1 is SGHRS and CDR2 is YFSETQ. This CDR3 comprises 13 residues. As DNA, the CDR3 is TGCGCCAGCAGCCCATTACTAGCGAATGAGCAGTTCTTC. Translated, it gives CASSPLLANEQFF.

The V and J genes are TRBV5-4 and TRBJ2-5; possible D gene TRBD2, 6 bases. CDR1 and CDR2 (germline): SGHNT, YYREEE (reference sequence). Deletions cut 0 bases from V and 5 bases from J, with 11 bases between. The CDR3 is made up of 14 amino acids. The CDR3 coding sequence is TGTGCCAGCAGCTTGGCGGGAGTCCAGGAGACCCAGTACTTC. Translating it yields CASSLAGVQETQYF.

The gene calls are TRBV6-1 and TRBJ1-1, with 9 bases matching TRBD1. CDR1 and CDR2 (germline): MNHNS, SASEGT. After removal of 4 bases from V and 1 base from J, the junction contained 1 base not matched to a gene. This CDR3 spans 14 amino acids. The CDR3 spells CASSGGQGNTEAFF. The CDR3 bases are TGTGCCAGCAGTGGGGGACAGGGGAACACTGAAGCTTTCTTT.

The chain employs TRBV5-4 and TRBJ2-1; 11 nucleotides align to TRBD2. The CDR3 has 19 amino acids. Unmatched junction bases numbered 16, after V lost 4 bases and J lost 4 bases. In germline, CDR1 is SGHNT, CDR2 YYREEE (reference sequence). Written as DNA, the CDR3 is TGTGCCAGCAGCCCGGGGGGAACTAGCGGGAGTCGAAGTTACAATGAGCAGTTCTTC. Translated, it gives CASSPGGTSGSRSYNEQFF.

The genes are TRBV15 and TRBJ1-2, with no clear D. The V end lost 1 base, the J end lost 2 bases, and 8 bases lay between the germline ends. CDR3 length: 14 amino acids. Germline V CDR1 and CDR2: LNHNV, YYDKDF (reference sequence). Here the CDR3 DNA reads TGTGCCACCAGCAGAGGTGGAGGGAACTATGGCTACACCTTC. This codes for CATSRGGGNYGYTF.

V gene TRBV6-6 combines with J gene TRBJ2-7; no clear D. Per the germline V gene, CDR1 is MNHNY and CDR2 is SVGAGI (reference sequence). Between the trimmed V and J ends, which lost 7 bases and 3 bases, there was a span of 13 bases. The CDR3 is 13 amino acids. As DNA, the CDR3 is TGTGCCAGCACGGAGTCCCCCCTCTACGAGCAGTACTTC. Translation gives CASTESPLYEQYF.

The genes are TRBV6-1 and TRBJ2-7; D gene unclear. The V gene lost 8 bases and the J gene lost 3 bases, with 5 bases spanning the gap. Germline assignment: CDR1 MNHNS and CDR2 SASEGT. The CDR3 has 10 residues. The CDR3 DNA sequence: TGTGCCAGCTCAGACTACGAGCAGTACTTC. This sequence encodes CASSDYEQYF.

The chain combines TRBV13 with TRBJ2-1, with 8 nucleotides matching TRBD2. The CDR3 sequence is 15 residues long. Losses at the gene ends were 5 bases for V and 4 bases for J; bases not matched to a gene: 7. The V gene's germline CDR1 is PRHDT and CDR2 FYEKMQ (reference sequence). In nucleotides, the CDR3 is TGTGCCAGCAGCCCCCCTAGCGGGCTTTACAATGAGCAGTTCTTC. It translates to CASSPPSGLYNEQFF.

J is TRBJ2-7 and V is TRBV11-2; no clear D. Trimming left V 2 bases short and J 0 bases short, with 11 bases between. This CDR3 spans 15 amino acids. CDR1 SGHAT and CDR2 FQNNGV come from the germline V gene. CDR3 in amino acids: CASSLLTRSSYEQYF. CDR3 DNA: TGTGCCAGCAGCTTACTTACGAGATCCTCCTACGAGCAGTACTTC.

The CDR3 DNA sequence: TGTGCCAGCAGAGGGGCGGCAGACTATGGCTACACCTTC. Translation gives CASRGAADYGYTF. The chain has TRBV7-3 and TRBJ1-2; maybe TRBD1 (5 bases). V gave up 6 bases and J gave up 3 bases, with 11 bases separating them. Germline CDR1 SGHTA, CDR2 FQGTGA. The CDR3 is 13 amino acids.

Of note for this clone: This sample also contains other DNA sequences that code for the same CDR3. The CDR3 region is CASSLGGGSSYNEQFF. The CDR3 DNA sequence: TGTGCCAGCAGCTTAGGAGGCGGGAGCTCCTACAATGAGCAGTTCTTC. The V call is TRBV13, the J call TRBJ2-1; 7 bases map to TRBD2. The V and J ends lost 0 bases and 0 bases, in that order; junction bases with no gene match: 2. In germline, CDR1 is PRHDT, CDR2 FYEKMQ (reference sequence). CDR3 size: 16 residues.

CDR3 sequence reads: CASIQQPGLANEQFF. CDR3 coding DNA: TGTGCCAGCATTCAACAACCGGGACTAGCCAATGAGCAGTTCTTC. The chain employs TRBV7-2 and TRBJ2-1, with 9 bases lining up with TRBD2. V gave up 7 bases and J gave up 6 bases; unmatched junction bases: 10. This CDR3 spans 15 amino acids. Germline-derived CDR1 and CDR2 are SGHTA and FQGNSA.

The chain is built from TRBV29-1 and TRBJ2-1; D is ambiguous. This CDR3 comprises 14 residues. Trimming stripped 3 bases from V and 0 bases from J, with 9 bases between. From germline, CDR1 is SQVTM and CDR2 ANQGSEA. For the CDR3, the DNA is TGCAGCGTTGACTATAAGAGCTCCTACAATGAGCAGTTCTTC. This encodes CSVDYKSSYNEQFF.

The chain employs TRBV5-1 and TRBJ1-2, with 8 bases that match TRBD1. Germline V gene sequence: CDR1 SGHRS, CDR2 YFSETQ. This CDR3 region has 12 residues. V was pared by 7 bases and J by 8 bases, with 7 bases of the junction left unmatched. Here the CDR3 DNA reads TGCGCCAGCGCCGGACAGGGAGACGGCTACACCTTC. It yields the protein CASAGQGDGYTF.

CDR3 in amino acids: CASSLLRAAGELFF. DNA of the CDR3: TGTGCCAGCAGCTTACTGAGGGCCGCCGGGGAGCTGTTTTTT. The chain employs TRBV7-2 and TRBJ2-2; D may be TRBD2 (5 bases). The germline CDR1 and CDR2 sequences are SGHTA and FQGNSA. This CDR3 has 14 residues. Trimming pared 2 bases from V and 6 bases from J, leaving 10 bases between.